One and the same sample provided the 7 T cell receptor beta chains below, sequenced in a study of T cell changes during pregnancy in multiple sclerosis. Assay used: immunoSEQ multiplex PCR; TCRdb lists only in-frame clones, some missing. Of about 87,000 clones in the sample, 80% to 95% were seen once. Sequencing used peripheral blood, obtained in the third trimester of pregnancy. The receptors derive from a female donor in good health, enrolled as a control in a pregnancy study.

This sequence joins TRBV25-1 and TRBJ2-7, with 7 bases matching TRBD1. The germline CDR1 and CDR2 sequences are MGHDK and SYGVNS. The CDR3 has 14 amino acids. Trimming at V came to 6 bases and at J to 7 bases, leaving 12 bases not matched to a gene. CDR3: CASSPWTGTSEQYF. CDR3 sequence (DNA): TGTGCCAGCAGCCCGTGGACAGGCACTTCGGAGCAGTACTTC.

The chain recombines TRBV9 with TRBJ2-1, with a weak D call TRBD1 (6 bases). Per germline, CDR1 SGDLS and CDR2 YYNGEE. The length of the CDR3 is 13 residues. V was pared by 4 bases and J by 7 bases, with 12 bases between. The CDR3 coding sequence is TGTGCCAGCAGCCCCACGAGGGGGAATGAGCAGTTCTTC. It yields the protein CASSPTRGNEQFF.

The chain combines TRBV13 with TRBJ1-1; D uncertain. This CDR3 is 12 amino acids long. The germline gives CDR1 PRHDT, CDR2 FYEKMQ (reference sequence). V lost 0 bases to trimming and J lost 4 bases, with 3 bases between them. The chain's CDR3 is CASSLGATEAFF. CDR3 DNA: TGTGCCAGCAGCTTAGGGGCCACTGAAGCTTTCTTT.

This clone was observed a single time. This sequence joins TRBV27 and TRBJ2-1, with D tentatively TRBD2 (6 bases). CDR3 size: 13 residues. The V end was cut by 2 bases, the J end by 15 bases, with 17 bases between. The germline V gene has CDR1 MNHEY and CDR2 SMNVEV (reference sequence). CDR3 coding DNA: TGTGCCAGCAGTTTAATCGGCGGGGTGGATCTGTTCTTC. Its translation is CASSLIGGVDLFF.

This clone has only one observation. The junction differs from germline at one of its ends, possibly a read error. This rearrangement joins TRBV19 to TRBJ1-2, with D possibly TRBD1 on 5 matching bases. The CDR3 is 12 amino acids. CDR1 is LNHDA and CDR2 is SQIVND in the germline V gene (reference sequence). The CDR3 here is CASTNLDTSRAF. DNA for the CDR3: TGTGCCAGTACTAATTTGGACACCAGCAGAGCCTTC.

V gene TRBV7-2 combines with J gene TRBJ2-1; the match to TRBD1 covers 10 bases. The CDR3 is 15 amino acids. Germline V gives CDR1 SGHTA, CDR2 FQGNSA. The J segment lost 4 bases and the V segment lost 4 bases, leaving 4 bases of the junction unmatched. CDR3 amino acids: CASSSDRGRYNEQFF. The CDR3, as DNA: TGTGCCAGCAGCTCAGACAGGGGGCGGTACAATGAGCAGTTCTTC.

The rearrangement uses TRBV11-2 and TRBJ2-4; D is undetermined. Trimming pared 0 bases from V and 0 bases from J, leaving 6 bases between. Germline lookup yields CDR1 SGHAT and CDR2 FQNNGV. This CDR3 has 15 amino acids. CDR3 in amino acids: CASSLEPGAKNIQYF. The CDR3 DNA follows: TGTGCCAGCAGCTTAGAACCGGGAGCCAAAAACATTCAGTACTTC.